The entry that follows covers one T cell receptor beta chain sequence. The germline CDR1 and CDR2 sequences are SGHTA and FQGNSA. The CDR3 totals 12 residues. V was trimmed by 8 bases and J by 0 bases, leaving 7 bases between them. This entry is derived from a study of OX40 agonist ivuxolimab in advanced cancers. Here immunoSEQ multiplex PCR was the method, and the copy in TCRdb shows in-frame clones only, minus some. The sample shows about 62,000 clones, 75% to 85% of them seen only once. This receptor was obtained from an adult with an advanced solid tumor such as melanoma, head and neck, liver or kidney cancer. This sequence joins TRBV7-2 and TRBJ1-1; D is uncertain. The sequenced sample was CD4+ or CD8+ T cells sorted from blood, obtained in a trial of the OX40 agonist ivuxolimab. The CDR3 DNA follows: TGTGCCAGCGCGTTAGTGAACACTGAAGCTTTCTTT. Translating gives CASALVNTEAFF.